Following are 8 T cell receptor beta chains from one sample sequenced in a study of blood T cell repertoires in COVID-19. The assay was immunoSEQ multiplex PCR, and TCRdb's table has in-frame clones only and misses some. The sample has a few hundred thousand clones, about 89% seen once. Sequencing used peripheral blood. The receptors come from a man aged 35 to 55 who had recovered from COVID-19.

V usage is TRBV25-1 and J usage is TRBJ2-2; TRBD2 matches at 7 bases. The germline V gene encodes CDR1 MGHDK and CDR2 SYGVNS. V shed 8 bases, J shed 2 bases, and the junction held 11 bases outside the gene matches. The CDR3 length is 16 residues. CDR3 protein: CASSDERGRNTGELFF. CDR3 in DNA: TGTGCCAGCTCCGACGAGCGGGGAAGAAACACCGGGGAGCTGTTTTTT.

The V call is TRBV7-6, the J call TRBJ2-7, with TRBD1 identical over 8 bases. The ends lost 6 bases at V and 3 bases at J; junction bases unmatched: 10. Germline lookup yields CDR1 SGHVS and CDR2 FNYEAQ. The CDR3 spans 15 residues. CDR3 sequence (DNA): TGTGCCAGCAGTCCCCCCCGGACAGGGAACTACGAGCAGTACTTC. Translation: CASSPPRTGNYEQYF.

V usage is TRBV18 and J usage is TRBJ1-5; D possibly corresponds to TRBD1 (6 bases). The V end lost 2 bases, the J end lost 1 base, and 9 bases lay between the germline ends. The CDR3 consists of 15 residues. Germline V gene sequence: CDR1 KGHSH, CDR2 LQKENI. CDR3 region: CASSPGGLSNQPQHF. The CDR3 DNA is TGTGCCAGCTCACCAGGGGGCCTGAGCAATCAGCCCCAGCATTTT.

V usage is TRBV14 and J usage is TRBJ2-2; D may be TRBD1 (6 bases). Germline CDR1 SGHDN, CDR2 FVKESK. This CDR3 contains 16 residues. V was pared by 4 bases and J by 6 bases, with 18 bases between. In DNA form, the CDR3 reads TGTGCCAGCAGCCCTGAGGTGATACAGGGCCCCGGGGAGCTGTTTTTT. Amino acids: CASSPEVIQGPGELFF.

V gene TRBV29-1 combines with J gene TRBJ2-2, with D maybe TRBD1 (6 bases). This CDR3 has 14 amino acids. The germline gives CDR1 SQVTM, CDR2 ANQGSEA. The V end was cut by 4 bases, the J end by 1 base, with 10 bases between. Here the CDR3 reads CSVVQGLNTGELFF. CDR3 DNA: TGCAGCGTTGTTCAGGGGCTGAACACCGGGGAGCTGTTTTTT.

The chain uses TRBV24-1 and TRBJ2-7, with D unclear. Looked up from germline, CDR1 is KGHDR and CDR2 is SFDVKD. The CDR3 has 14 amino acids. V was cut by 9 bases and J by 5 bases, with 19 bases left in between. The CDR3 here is CATVRILTDHEQYF. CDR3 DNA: TGTGCCACCGTCAGGATCTTAACCGACCACGAGCAGTACTTC.

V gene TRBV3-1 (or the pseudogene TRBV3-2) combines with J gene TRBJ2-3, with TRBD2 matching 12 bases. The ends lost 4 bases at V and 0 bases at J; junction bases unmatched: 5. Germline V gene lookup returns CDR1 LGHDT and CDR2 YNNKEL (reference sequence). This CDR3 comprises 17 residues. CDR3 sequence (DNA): TGTGCCAGCAGCCGGGGACTAGCGGGCTATAGCACAGATACGCAGTATTTT. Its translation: CASSRGLAGYSTDTQYF.

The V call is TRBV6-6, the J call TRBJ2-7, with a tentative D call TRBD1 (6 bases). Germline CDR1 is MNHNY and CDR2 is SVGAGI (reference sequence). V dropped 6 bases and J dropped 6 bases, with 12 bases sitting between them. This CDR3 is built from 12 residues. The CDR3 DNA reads TGTGCCAGCAGCCCTACAGGGATCGAGCAGTACTTC. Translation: CASSPTGIEQYF.